Listed here are 14 T cell receptor beta chains from one sample, sequenced in a study of identifying expanded T cells in peripheral blood. Assay used: immunoSEQ multiplex PCR; TCRdb lists only in-frame clones, some missing. The data show around 81,000 clones, roughly 81% seen once. The sequenced material came from blood. The origin of the receptors is a person aged 18 to 75 in good health.

The V and J genes are TRBV6-6 and TRBJ1-1, with D unclear. V was trimmed by 0 bases and J by 1 base, leaving 9 bases between them. The CDR3 loop spans 15 amino acids. From germline, CDR1 is MNHNY and CDR2 SVGAGI (reference sequence). The CDR3 here is CASSYSRARNTEAFF. CDR3 DNA: TGTGCCAGCAGTTACTCAAGGGCACGGAACACTGAAGCTTTCTTT.

This rearrangement joins TRBV4-3 to TRBJ1-4; no definite D call. This CDR3 contains 15 residues. V was cut by 0 bases and J by 5 bases, with 10 bases left in between. Germline V gives CDR1 LGHNA, CDR2 YSLEER. CDR3 residues: CASSQDRGANEKLFF. The DNA for the CDR3 is TGCGCCAGCAGCCAAGATCGTGGAGCGAATGAAAAACTGTTTTTT.

This clone was counted a few times. V gene TRBV6-5 combines with J gene TRBJ2-7, with D unresolved. Trimming stripped 1 base from V and 0 bases from J, with 10 bases between. The CDR3 extends over 15 amino acids. CDR1 and CDR2 from the germline V gene are MNHEY and SVGAGI. The chain's CDR3 is CASSYFFGPSYEQYF. The CDR3 DNA sequence: TGTGCCAGCAGTTACTTCTTCGGGCCCTCCTACGAGCAGTACTTC.

The rearrangement links TRBV11-2 to TRBJ2-7; D is unclear. Germline CDR1 and CDR2: SGHAT and FQNNGV. The CDR3 consists of 13 residues. With 1 base removed from V and 3 bases from J, the gap between germline ends came to 7 bases. The CDR3 protein is CASSLGPSYEQYF. For the CDR3, the DNA is TGTGCCAGCAGCTTAGGTCCGAGCTACGAGCAGTACTTC. The full variable domain, rest sourced from reference TRBV11-2 and TRBJ2-7, is EAGVAQSPRYKIIEKRQSVAFWCNPISGHATLYWYQQILGQGPKLLIQFQNNGVVDDSQLPKDRFSAERLKGVDSTLKIQPAKLEDSAVYLCASSLGPSYEQYFGPGTRLTVT.

For the CDR3, the DNA is TGTGCCAGCAGTGCGTTGGCAACTAATGAAAAACTGTTTTTT. Its protein product is CASSALATNEKLFF. V gene TRBV2 combines with J gene TRBJ1-4; D is unclear. CDR3 length equals 14 residues. Germline lookup yields CDR1 SNHLY and CDR2 FYNNEI. V was shortened by 4 bases and J by 0 bases, with 6 bases between the two germline ends.

The chain links TRBV7-7 to TRBJ1-5; no clear D gene. The V end lost 5 bases, the J end lost 6 bases, and 11 bases lay between the germline ends. The germline CDR1 and CDR2 sequences are SSHAT and FNYEAQ (reference sequence). The CDR3 runs to 13 residues. CDR3 coding DNA: TGTGCCAGCAGCATAAAGGGTGGTCAGCCCCAGCATTTT. Encoded protein: CASSIKGGQPQHF. Full variable domain (rest looked up from reference TRBV7-7 and TRBJ1-5): GAGVSQSPRYKVTKRGQDVTLRCDPISSHATLYWYQQALGQGPEFLTYFNYEAQPDKSGLPSDRFSAERPEGSISTLTIQRTEQRDSAMYRCASSIKGGQPQHFGDGTRLSIL.

The CDR3 DNA is TGTGCCAGTAGTAGGTCCGTTCTGAATTCACCCCTCCACTTT. Protein: CASSRSVLNSPLHF. The V and J genes are TRBV19 and TRBJ1-6, with no clear D. CDR1 and CDR2 from the germline V gene are LNHDA and SQIVND (reference sequence). The V end was cut by 4 bases, the J end by 7 bases, with 11 bases between. This CDR3 spans 14 amino acids. Looking up the rest from reference TRBV19 and TRBJ1-6 gives the full variable domain: DGGITQSPKYLFRKEGQNVTLSCEQNLNHDAMYWYRQDPGQGLRLIYYSQIVNDFQKGDIAEGYSVSREKKESFPLTVTSAQKNPTAFYLCASSRSVLNSPLHFGNGTRLTVT.

V and J are TRBV5-6 and TRBJ1-2, with a weak D call TRBD1 (6 bases). Germline V gene data show CDR1 as SGHDT and CDR2 as YYEEEE. There are 12 residues in the CDR3. V lost 4 bases, J lost 4 bases, and 8 bases lay in between. For the CDR3, the DNA is TGTGCCAGCAGCGAGGGGGTCTATGGCTACACCTTC. Translated, it gives CASSEGVYGYTF.

The chain combines TRBV5-5 with TRBJ2-6, with D perhaps matching TRBD2 (5 bases). Germline V gene lookup returns CDR1 SGHKS and CDR2 YYEKEE (reference sequence). V gave up 1 base and J gave up 0 bases, with 14 bases separating them. The CDR3 sequence is 18 residues long. The CDR3 bases are TGTGCCAGCAGCTTGATTTATTTTGGGAGCTCTGGGGCCAACGTCCTGACTTTC. This gives the protein CASSLIYFGSSGANVLTF.

The rearrangement uses TRBV4-3 and TRBJ2-3; 10 nucleotides line up with TRBD1. The germline gives CDR1 LGHNA, CDR2 YSLEER. Trimming cost V 0 bases and J 4 bases; bases outside gene matches: 4. The CDR3 contains 16 residues. The CDR3, as DNA: TGCGCCAGCAGCCAAGAACCGACAGGGGGCGCAGATACGCAGTATTTT. Protein product: CASSQEPTGGADTQYF.

V gene TRBV19 combines with J gene TRBJ1-2; D not certain. The CDR3 contains 15 residues. Trimming removed 4 bases from V and 4 bases from J, with 16 bases in between. Germline V CDR1 and CDR2: LNHDA, SQIVND (reference sequence). In DNA form, the CDR3 reads TGTGCCAGTAGTACCCAAGGGAGTCTGGGCTATGGCTACACCTTC. The encoded protein is CASSTQGSLGYGYTF.

This clone was observed once. V and J are TRBV7-6 and TRBJ2-1; D may correspond to TRBD1 or TRBD2 (5 bases each). The CDR3 is made up of 13 amino acids. V dropped 2 bases and J dropped 10 bases, with 12 bases sitting between them. The germline CDR1 and CDR2 sequences are SGHVS and FNYEAQ. CDR3 DNA: TGTGCCAGCAGCTTAAATGAGGGACGCGAGCAGTTCTTC. Its translation is CASSLNEGREQFF.

The count of this clone is one. The J gene is TRBJ2-2, the V gene TRBV11-3; TRBD2 matches at 7 bases. Germline V gene lookup returns CDR1 SGHNT and CDR2 YENEEA. The CDR3 runs to 13 residues. With 4 bases clipped from V and 8 bases from J, the junction kept 4 bases outside the gene matches. CDR3 bases: TGTGCCAGCAGCTCGCGGGGGACGGGGGAGCTGTTTTTT. Amino acids: CASSSRGTGELFF. Complete variable domain (other parts from reference TRBV11-3 and TRBJ2-2): EAGVVQSPRYKIIEKKQPVAFWCNPISGHNTLYWYLQNLGQGPELLIRYENEEAVDDSQLPKDRFSAERLKGVDSTLKIQPAELGDSAVYLCASSSRGTGELFFGEGSRLTVL.

This chain connects TRBV6-5 to TRBJ1-5, with 10 bases aligning to TRBD1. Germline CDR1 is MNHEY and CDR2 is SVGAGI. The CDR3 contains 15 residues. The V gene end was trimmed by 5 bases and the J gene end by 7 bases; junction bases not matched to a gene: 8. The CDR3 DNA reads as TGTGCCAGCAGTACAGGGACAGGGGTTGGGCAGCCCCAGCATTTT. It codes for CASSTGTGVGQPQHF.